The rows below give T cell receptor beta chains drawn from one sample of a study of OX40 agonist ivuxolimab in advanced cancers. Data came from immunoSEQ multiplex PCR; TCRdb stores just in-frame clones and leaves some out. The sample lists roughly 34,000 clones; 84% were seen once. The sample in question was CD4+ or CD8+ T cells sorted from blood, obtained in a trial of the OX40 agonist ivuxolimab. The receptors derive from an adult with an advanced solid tumor such as melanoma, head and neck, liver or kidney cancer. Each CDR3 is given with its conserved first and last residue. Fields, in order: J gene, clone size, V gene, D gene, CDR3 DNA, CDR3 protein. The D gene is left open where the match is weak. Expanded clones are given a class, and other clones once, few, many or no size at all.

J gene: TRBJ1-5; clone size: once; V gene: TRBV4-1; D gene: -; CDR3 DNA: TGCGCCAGCAGCCAAGACCCCGCCGTAGGGATCCAGCCCCAGCATTTT; CDR3 protein: CASSQDPAVGIQPQHF
J gene: TRBJ1-5; clone size: -; V gene: TRBV30; D gene: TRBD1; CDR3 DNA: TGTGCCTGGACCGGGACAGGGTCGGATCAGCCCCAGCATTTT; CDR3 protein: CAWTGTGSDQPQHF
J gene: TRBJ1-1; clone size: once; V gene: TRBV2; D gene: -; CDR3 DNA: TGTGCCAGCAGAGATGGGCCCACAGCTTTCTTT; CDR3 protein: CASRDGPTAFF
J gene: TRBJ1-2; clone size: -; V gene: TRBV2; D gene: -; CDR3 DNA: TGTGCCAGCCAACAGGGCGGGGGGGACTATGGCTACACCTTC; CDR3 protein: CASQQGGGDYGYTF
J gene: TRBJ2-3; clone size: -; V gene: TRBV5-1; D gene: TRBD1; CDR3 DNA: TGCGCCAGCAGTACAGGGGGCTGGGGCACAGATACGCAGTATTTT; CDR3 protein: CASSTGGWGTDTQYF
J gene: TRBJ1-2; clone size: -; V gene: TRBV27; D gene: -; CDR3 DNA: TGTGCCAGCAAGTTGGGGTTAGGCTATGGCTACACCTTC; CDR3 protein: CASKLGLGYGYTF
J gene: TRBJ2-7; clone size: -; V gene: TRBV28; D gene: -; CDR3 DNA: TGTGCCAGCAGTCCCTCCCATAGTAAAGGGTATGTTGAGCAGTACTTC; CDR3 protein: CASSPSHSKGYVEQYF
J gene: TRBJ2-1; clone size: -; V gene: TRBV10-3; D gene: -; CDR3 DNA: TGTGCCATCAGTGACAGTCGCGTCTTGTGGTACAATGAGCAGTTCTTC; CDR3 protein: CAISDSRVLWYNEQFF
J gene: TRBJ2-1; clone size: -; V gene: TRBV7-8; D gene: TRBD2; CDR3 DNA: TGTGCCAGCAGCTACCTAGCGGGAGGGAACAATGAGCAGTTCTTC; CDR3 protein: CASSYLAGGNNEQFF
J gene: TRBJ2-2; clone size: -; V gene: TRBV5-5; D gene: -; CDR3 DNA: TGTGCCAGCAGCTTGGACAGGGCGAACACCGGGGAGCTGTTTTTT; CDR3 protein: CASSLDRANTGELFF
J gene: TRBJ2-7; clone size: -; V gene: TRBV6-5; D gene: -; CDR3 DNA: TGTGCCAGCAGTCCGGGACCGATAAGCTACGAGCAGTACTTC; CDR3 protein: CASSPGPISYEQYF
J gene: TRBJ1-5; clone size: -; V gene: TRBV6-1; D gene: -; CDR3 DNA: TGTGCCAGCAGTGAATCAGAGTTTAGCAATCAGCCCCAGCATTTT; CDR3 protein: CASSESEFSNQPQHF
J gene: TRBJ2-1; clone size: few; V gene: TRBV5-6; D gene: TRBD1; CDR3 DNA: TGTGCCAGCAGCCAAAGACTGGGACAGGGTTTTAGGAATGAGCAGTTCTTC; CDR3 protein: CASSQRLGQGFRNEQFF
J gene: TRBJ2-7; clone size: -; V gene: TRBV28; D gene: TRBD1; CDR3 DNA: TGTGCCAGCAGTTTAGAGGGGGCCGAGCAGTACTTC; CDR3 protein: CASSLEGAEQYF
J gene: TRBJ2-7; clone size: -; V gene: TRBV5-4; D gene: TRBD2; CDR3 DNA: TGTGCCAGCAGCTTGGCCCCGGGACTAGCGGGAGTCCACTACGAGCAGTACTTC; CDR3 protein: CASSLAPGLAGVHYEQYF
J gene: TRBJ2-6; clone size: -; V gene: TRBV6-5; D gene: -; CDR3 DNA: TGTGCCAGCGGAGGGCCTGGGGCCAACGTCCTGACTTTC; CDR3 protein: CASGGPGANVLTF
J gene: TRBJ2-3; clone size: -; V gene: TRBV9; D gene: -; CDR3 DNA: TGTGCCAGCAGCGTAGGTTTTGGTCCTCGCACAGATACGCAGTATTTT; CDR3 protein: CASSVGFGPRTDTQYF
J gene: TRBJ2-5; clone size: -; V gene: TRBV5-1; D gene: -; CDR3 DNA: TGCGCCAGCAGCCCCCAGAACGGACAAGAGACCCAGTACTTC; CDR3 protein: CASSPQNGQETQYF
J gene: TRBJ2-3; clone size: once; V gene: TRBV27; D gene: TRBD2; CDR3 DNA: TGTGCCAGCAGTTCCAGACTAGCGGGAGTCACGCAGTATTTT; CDR3 protein: CASSSRLAGVTQYF
J gene: TRBJ1-2; clone size: -; V gene: TRBV4-2; D gene: -; CDR3 DNA: TGTGCCAGCAGCCAAGAGTTTTCGGGGGAGGACTATGGCTACACCTTC; CDR3 protein: CASSQEFSGEDYGYTF
J gene: TRBJ1-5; clone size: -; V gene: TRBV5-6; D gene: -; CDR3 DNA: TGTGCCAGCAGCTTGGGAACGGCCAATCAGCCCCAGCATTTT; CDR3 protein: CASSLGTANQPQHF
J gene: TRBJ1-5; clone size: -; V gene: TRBV5-6; D gene: -; CDR3 DNA: TGTGCCAGCAGCTTGGCCCGTGCGGGGGGCGTCAGCAATCAGCCCCAGCATTTT; CDR3 protein: CASSLARAGGVSNQPQHF
J gene: TRBJ1-3; clone size: -; V gene: TRBV9; D gene: -; CDR3 DNA: TGTGCCAGCAGCCCCGGTGGGGTAATCTCTGGAAACACCATATATTTT; CDR3 protein: CASSPGGVISGNTIYF
J gene: TRBJ2-7; clone size: once; V gene: TRBV19; D gene: TRBD1; CDR3 DNA: TGTGCCAGTAGCCCCCCACAGGGGGCAACTGGAGCAGAGCAGTACTTC; CDR3 protein: CASSPPQGATGAEQYF
J gene: TRBJ2-1; clone size: -; V gene: TRBV10-3; D gene: -; CDR3 DNA: TGTGCCATCAGTGACAGAGACAATGAGCAGTTCTTC; CDR3 protein: CAISDRDNEQFF
J gene: TRBJ1-1; clone size: -; V gene: TRBV19; D gene: TRBD1; CDR3 DNA: TGTGCCAGTAGTACGGGACAGGGGGTTATGTACACTGAAGCTTTCTTT; CDR3 protein: CASSTGQGVMYTEAFF
J gene: TRBJ2-1; clone size: -; V gene: TRBV4-1; D gene: -; CDR3 DNA: TGCGCCAGCAATCAAGGCCCCTCCTACAATGAGCAGTTCTTC; CDR3 protein: CASNQGPSYNEQFF
J gene: TRBJ2-5; clone size: -; V gene: TRBV27; D gene: TRBD2; CDR3 DNA: TGTGCCAGCAGTCCGACCAAAGGACTAGCACGGGATGAGACCCAGTACTTC; CDR3 protein: CASSPTKGLARDETQYF
J gene: TRBJ2-1; clone size: -; V gene: TRBV11-2; D gene: TRBD2; CDR3 DNA: TGTGCCAGCAGCTTAAGCGCTAGCGGGCCGAGCTCCTACAATGAGCAGTTCTTC; CDR3 protein: CASSLSASGPSSYNEQFF
J gene: TRBJ2-7; clone size: -; V gene: TRBV6-6; D gene: TRBD2; CDR3 DNA: TGTGCCAGCAGTGGAGCCGGGACTAGCTCCTACGAGCAGTACTTC; CDR3 protein: CASSGAGTSSYEQYF
J gene: TRBJ1-5; clone size: few; V gene: TRBV30; D gene: -; CDR3 DNA: TGTGCCTGCCGGGCAGGGATTCAGCCCCAGCATTTT; CDR3 protein: CACRAGIQPQHF
J gene: TRBJ1-2; clone size: -; V gene: TRBV4-1; D gene: -; CDR3 DNA: TGCGCCAGCAGCCAACTGACGGGGAACTATGGCTACACCTTC; CDR3 protein: CASSQLTGNYGYTF
J gene: TRBJ2-7; clone size: -; V gene: TRBV4-1; D gene: TRBD1; CDR3 DNA: TGCGCCAGCAGAAACGTTGGACAGGGGTTCGGCGAGCAGTACTTC; CDR3 protein: CASRNVGQGFGEQYF
J gene: TRBJ1-5; clone size: -; V gene: TRBV15; D gene: -; CDR3 DNA: TGTGCCACCAGCAGAGGTGGCGGTGGTCAGCCCCAGCATTTT; CDR3 protein: CATSRGGGGQPQHF
J gene: TRBJ1-1; clone size: -; V gene: TRBV10-2; D gene: TRBD1; CDR3 DNA: TGCGCCAGCAGTGAACAGGGGTCTGAAGCTTTCTTT; CDR3 protein: CASSEQGSEAFF
J gene: TRBJ1-3; clone size: -; V gene: TRBV7-9; D gene: -; CDR3 DNA: TGTGCCAGCAGCAAAGACCTCCTCTCTGGAAACACCATATATTTT; CDR3 protein: CASSKDLLSGNTIYF
J gene: TRBJ1-1; clone size: -; V gene: TRBV6-1; D gene: TRBD1; CDR3 DNA: TGTGCCAGCAACGCACACAGGGGAGGTTTGACTGAAGCTTTCTTT; CDR3 protein: CASNAHRGGLTEAFF
J gene: TRBJ2-2; clone size: -; V gene: TRBV5-1; D gene: -; CDR3 DNA: TGCGCCAGCAGCTTGGGCGTGGGGGCCACGAACACCGGGGAGCTGTTTTTT; CDR3 protein: CASSLGVGATNTGELFF
J gene: TRBJ1-1; clone size: -; V gene: TRBV28; D gene: -; CDR3 DNA: TGTGCCAGCAATTCGTTTAACACAGGGAGTGAAGCTTTCTTT; CDR3 protein: CASNSFNTGSEAFF
J gene: TRBJ2-3; clone size: few; V gene: TRBV7-2; D gene: -; CDR3 DNA: TGTGCCAGCAGCTTAGCGCGGGTCGGGGTTGAGGGAGATACGCAGTATTTT; CDR3 protein: CASSLARVGVEGDTQYF
J gene: TRBJ2-7; clone size: -; V gene: TRBV11-2; D gene: TRBD1; CDR3 DNA: TGTGCCAGCAGCTTAGTTAGTGGGACAGGGTCCTACGAGCAGTACTTC; CDR3 protein: CASSLVSGTGSYEQYF